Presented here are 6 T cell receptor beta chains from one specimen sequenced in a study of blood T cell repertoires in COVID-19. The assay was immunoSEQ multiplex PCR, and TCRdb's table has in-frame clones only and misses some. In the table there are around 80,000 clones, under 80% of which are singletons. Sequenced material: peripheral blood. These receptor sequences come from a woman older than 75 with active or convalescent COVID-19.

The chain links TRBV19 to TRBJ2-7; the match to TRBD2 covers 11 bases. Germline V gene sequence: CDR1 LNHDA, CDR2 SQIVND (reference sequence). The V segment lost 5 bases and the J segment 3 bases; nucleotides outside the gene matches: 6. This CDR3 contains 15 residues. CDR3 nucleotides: TGTGCCAGTAGTCCCCGACTAGCGGGGCGCTACGAGCAGTACTTC. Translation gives CASSPRLAGRYEQYF.

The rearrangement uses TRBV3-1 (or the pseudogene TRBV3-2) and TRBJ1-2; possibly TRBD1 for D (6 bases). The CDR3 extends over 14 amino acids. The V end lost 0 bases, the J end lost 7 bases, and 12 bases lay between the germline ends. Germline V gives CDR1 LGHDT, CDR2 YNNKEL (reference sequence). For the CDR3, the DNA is TGTGCCAGCAGCCAAGATCCCAGGGGATCTGGCTACACCTTC. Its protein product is CASSQDPRGSGYTF.

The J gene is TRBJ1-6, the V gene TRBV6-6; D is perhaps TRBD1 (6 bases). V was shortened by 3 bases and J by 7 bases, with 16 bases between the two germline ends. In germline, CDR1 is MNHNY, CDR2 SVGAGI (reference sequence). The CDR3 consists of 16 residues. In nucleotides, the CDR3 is TGTGCCAGCAGTTATTCCCGGACAGCAGTAAATTCACCCCTCCACTTT. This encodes CASSYSRTAVNSPLHF.

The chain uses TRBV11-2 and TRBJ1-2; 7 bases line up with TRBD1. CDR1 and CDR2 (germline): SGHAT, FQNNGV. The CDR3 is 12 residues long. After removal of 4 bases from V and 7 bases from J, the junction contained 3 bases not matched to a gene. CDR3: CASSYRGGGYTF. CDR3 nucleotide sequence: TGTGCCAGCAGCTACAGGGGCGGTGGCTACACCTTC.

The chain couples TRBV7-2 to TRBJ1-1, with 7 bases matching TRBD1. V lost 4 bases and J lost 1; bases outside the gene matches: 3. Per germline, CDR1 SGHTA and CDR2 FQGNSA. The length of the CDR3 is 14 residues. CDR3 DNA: TGTGCCAGCAGCTACCGACAGGGGAACACTGAAGCTTTCTTT. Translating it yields CASSYRQGNTEAFF.

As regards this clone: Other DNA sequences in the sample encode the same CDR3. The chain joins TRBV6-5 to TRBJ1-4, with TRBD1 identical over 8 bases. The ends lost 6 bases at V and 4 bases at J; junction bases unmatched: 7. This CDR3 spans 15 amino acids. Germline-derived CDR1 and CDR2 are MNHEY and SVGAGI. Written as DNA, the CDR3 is TGTGCCAGCAGGGGTACAGGGGGGAGTAATGAAAAACTGTTTTTT. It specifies CASRGTGGSNEKLFF.